A single T cell receptor beta chain is shown here with its context. The sample belongs to a study of cytomegalovirus exposure and HLA in healthy donors. The length of the CDR3 is 15 residues. The V and J ends lost 1 base and 2 bases respectively, with 11 bases between them. Germline values: CDR1 SGHRS, CDR2 YFSETQ. PCR was performed using 60 Vbeta and 13 Jbeta primers. TCRdb's table, derived via immunoSEQ multiplex PCR, lists solely in-frame clones and lacks some. The sample contains roughly 160,000 clones, approximately 88% of which appear only once. Sequencing input: PBMCs. This clonotype was obtained from a woman aged 30 to 39 in good health and CMV-seronegative. The rearrangement joins TRBV5-1 to TRBJ2-3; perhaps TRBD1 as D (5 bases). CDR3 DNA: TGCGCCAGCAGCTTGACAGGCCCCCTCACAGATACGCAGTATTTT. Its protein product is CASSLTGPLTDTQYF.